This T cell receptor (beta chain) came from a study of vaccination effects on CD4 cells after COVID-19 (dated 2022 in TCRdb). In the study overall: Each participant received two doses of an mRNA SARS-CoV-2 vaccine, either BNT162b2 or mRNA-1273. In both COVID-19 convalescent patients and infection-naive vaccine recipients, the study compared SARS-CoV-2 spike-specific CD4+ TCR repertoires from before mRNA vaccination with those from after it. The full study included 10 COVID-19 convalescent patients and several SARS-CoV-2-naive healthy vaccine recipients. Cultures from other donors in the study were sequenced using the Oncomine TCR Beta short-read assay on an Illumina iSeq 100. Overall results and qualifications from the work: The study was limited by a small number of convalescent patients, and early post-infection timepoints were lacking. In healthy vaccine recipients, vaccine-induced clones were almost all SARS-CoV-2 mono-reactive, with only 1 of 255 cross-reactive with common cold coronaviruses. Both infection-induced and vaccine-induced clones contracted markedly at late post-vaccination timepoints, which is consistent with waning T cell responses.

Library preparation used the immunoSEQ multiplex PCR assay. DNA from the cultured and isolated CD4+ T cells underwent TCR beta CDR3 sequencing. In the authors' own workflow: Non-productive TCR sequences were discarded, and reads were trimmed to the CDR3 region, with only CDR3s of 7 or more amino acids retained. The MANAFEST web app was used to identify antigen-specific clonotypes by comparing expansion in peptide wells with expansion in reference cultures. For clones to be considered positive, expansion at FDR<0.05 versus reference and all other wells, an odds ratio above 5, and a frequency above 0.1% in two replicate wells were required. A clonotype was defined as cross-reactive if the clonotype was significantly expanded both in SARS-CoV-2 spike wells and in at least one common cold coronavirus spike condition. Levenshtein distance calculated with the stringdist R package was used to assess CDR3 similarity, and unrooted trees were constructed with ape in R 3.6.1. The table was pulled from immuneACCESS by TCRdb, which kept in-frame rearrangements only. Such tables lose some clones; where checked, under half of the loss comes from unresolved V genes, and the rest has no known cause. Clonal size and the V and J genes are those of that table, whereas D and trimming came from the DNA. Recorded for this sample are over 50,000 clones; roughly 76% of them occurred a single time. The ten biggest clones cover roughly 2.7% of the sample.

To identify antigen-specific CD4+ T cell clonotypes by their expansion, the ViraFEST assay first stimulated PBMC with viral peptide pools and then applied TCR sequencing. After less than 13 days of culture, CD4+ T cells were isolated with the EasySep CD4+ T cell isolation kit. None of the healthy vaccine recipients had a prior SARS-CoV-2 infection, which was confirmed by nucleocapsid antibody tests that came back negative both before and after vaccination. Two million PBMC per well were cultured with 10 ug/ml peptides in IMDM containing about 5% human AB serum, around 10 IU/ml IL-2 and gentamicin. On days 3 and 7, half of the culture medium was replaced with fresh IL-2-containing medium. Unless noted otherwise, every peptide stimulation condition was grown in triplicate wells. Using Ficoll-Paque Plus gradient centrifugation, PBMC were separated from whole blood and then either used fresh or cryopreserved at -140C. The overlapping peptide pools covered the spike proteins of SARS-CoV-2 as well as those of the common cold coronaviruses HCoV-NL63, HCoV-OC43 and HCoV-229E. The QIAamp micro DNA kit was used to extract genomic DNA from the cultured CD4+ T cells.

V ends up 0 bases short and J 1 base short, with an unmatched junction base count of 3. Measured from the cysteine to the phenylalanine, the CDR3 is 16 residues long. The DNA shown is the 48-base CDR3, in frame from base 1. CDR1 and CDR2 (KGHSH, LQKENI) derive from the germline V gene. In regard to this clone: The antigen this receptor binds is unknown. No much larger clone exists at a distance of one base, and base qualities are not known.

The TCR originated in a human donor who received a COVID-19 vaccine. Rearrangement joined TRBV18 to TRBJ2-5; TRBD1 lines up with 9 middle nucleotides. Sequenced material: CD4+ T cells from PBMCs cultured with HCoV-229E spike peptides, taken before COVID-19 vaccination. The cell subset or site label of this sample denotes: HCoV-229E spike overlapping peptide pool stimulation. The CDR3 here reads CASSPPTGGPQETQYF. The nucleotide sequence is TGTGCCAGCTCACCACCGACAGGGGGGCCCCAAGAGACCCAGTACTTC.